The next 25 T cell receptor beta chains were all read from a single sample in a study of Graves' ophthalmopathy and Graves' hyperthyroidism. Scientists amplified the TCR beta CDR3 regions from RNA transcripts. An opening RT-PCR round employed HTBI primers and preceded a second-round multiplex PCR. MiXCR was run by TCRdb on the multiplex PCR reads, yielding one entry per CDR3 protein. The repertoire holds hundreds of thousands of distinct CDR3 sequences, with roughly 21% as singletons. Sequencing used peripheral blood. The receptors come from a woman aged 45-60 years with Graves' ophthalmopathy.

This rearrangement joins TRBV2 to TRBJ1-5; perhaps TRBD1 as D (6 bases). V gave up 6 bases and J gave up 6 bases, with 18 bases separating them. The germline gives CDR1 SNHLY, CDR2 FYNNEI. The length of the CDR3 is 15 residues. CDR3 amino acids: CASSPQQGTPQPQHF. CDR3 DNA sequence: TGTGCCAGCAGCCCCCAACAGGGAACCCCTCAGCCCCAGCATTTT.

In its sample, this clonotype was seen many times. The chain carries TRBV5-1 and TRBJ2-7; the match to TRBD1 covers 9 bases. This CDR3 region has 14 residues. Per germline, CDR1 SGHRS and CDR2 YFSETQ. Trimming cost V 7 bases and J 5 bases; bases outside gene matches: 10. The DNA for the CDR3 is TGCGCCAGCCGTACCGGGACAGGGACACACGAGCAGTACTTC. This gives the protein CASRTGTGTHEQYF.

This clonotype was observed at least ten times. The chain carries TRBV6-1 and TRBJ2-7, with TRBD1 matching 12 bases. With 8 bases clipped from V and 1 base from J, the junction kept 3 bases outside the gene matches. This CDR3 is 14 amino acids long. The V gene's germline CDR1 is MNHNS and CDR2 SASEGT. The CDR3 DNA sequence: TGTGCCAGCGTGGGACAGGGGGCTTCCTACGAGCAGTACTTC. Residues: CASVGQGASYEQYF.

In this sample, this clonotype turned up many times. V gene TRBV5-1 combines with J gene TRBJ2-7; 7 bases line up with TRBD2. Germline V gene lookup returns CDR1 SGHRS and CDR2 YFSETQ. CDR3 size: 13 residues. Germline trimming cut 6 bases from V and 4 bases from J; bases unmatched to any gene: 7. The CDR3 DNA follows: TGCGCCAGCATGCCTAGCGGAGCTTACGAGCAGTACTTC. Amino acids: CASMPSGAYEQYF.

For the CDR3, the DNA is TGTGCCAGCACTGCGCGGGGGGAGCTGTTTTTT. Translating gives CASTARGELFF. J is TRBJ2-2 and V is TRBV6-2 or TRBV6-3; unclear D gene. This CDR3 region has 11 residues. Germline CDR1 MNHEY, CDR2 SVGEGT. V lost 7 bases and J lost 8, with 8 bases in between.

This clonotype was picked up many times. This chain uses TRBV14 with TRBJ1-1; D gene uncertain. The CDR3 extends over 14 amino acids. Trimming took off 0 bases at V and 4 bases at J, with 9 bases between the two ends. Germline assignment: CDR1 SGHDN and CDR2 FVKESK. CDR3 amino acids: CASSQDEATTEAFF. The DNA of the CDR3 is TGTGCCAGCAGCCAAGATGAGGCTACCACTGAAGCTTTCTTT.

At least ten counts were recorded for this clonotype. V gene TRBV12-3 or TRBV12-4 combines with J gene TRBJ2-2, with TRBD1 matching 9 bases. The ends lost 6 bases at V and 6 bases at J; junction bases unmatched: 5. The CDR3 length is 14 residues. This CDR3 is CASSGTGISGELFF. The CDR3 DNA is TGTGCCAGCAGCGGGACAGGGATTTCCGGGGAGCTGTTTTTT.

V is TRBV11-1 and J is TRBJ2-6; D not resolved. Deletions cut 5 bases from V and 0 bases from J, with 11 bases between. The CDR3 is 16 amino acids. Per the germline V gene, CDR1 is SGHAT and CDR2 is FQDESV (reference sequence). The CDR3 loop reads CASSMQSDSGANVLTF. The CDR3 coding sequence is TGTGCCAGCAGCATGCAATCTGACTCTGGGGCCAACGTCCTGACTTTC.

This clonotype has a count of ten or more. The chain has TRBV27 and TRBJ1-1, with D tentatively TRBD1 (6 bases). V was pared by 6 bases and J by 1 base, with 12 bases between. The CDR3 length is 14 residues. The germline gives CDR1 MNHEY, CDR2 SMNVEV (reference sequence). The CDR3 is CASSQTGTNTEAFF. In DNA, the CDR3 is TGTGCCAGCAGCCAGACAGGAACGAACACTGAAGCTTTCTTT.

This clonotype was recorded many times. The CDR3 bases are TGCAGTGCTATCAGGCAGACACCCATAAGCAATCAGCCCCAGCATTTT. Translation gives CSAIRQTPISNQPQHF. The chain couples TRBV20-1 to TRBJ1-5, with D uncertain. V lost 4 bases and J 1 base, leaving 17 bases between the germline ends. CDR3 size: 16 residues. The germline V gene encodes CDR1 DFQATT and CDR2 SNEGSKA (reference sequence).

This clonotype has a count of ten or more. The rearrangement joins TRBV27 to TRBJ2-5; 11 bases match TRBD2. The V gene's germline CDR1 is MNHEY and CDR2 SMNVEV (reference sequence). This CDR3 region has 16 residues. The V gene end was trimmed by 6 bases and the J gene end by 1 base; junction bases not matched to a gene: 7. The CDR3 region is CASSITSGSSQETQYF. CDR3 DNA sequence: TGTGCCAGCAGCATAACTAGCGGGAGTTCCCAAGAGACCCAGTACTTC.

The sample holds many counts of this clonotype. This chain links TRBV11-3 with TRBJ1-6; D may be TRBD1 (5 bases). Germline V gene data show CDR1 as SGHNT and CDR2 as YENEEA. The V end lost 3 bases, the J end lost 7 bases, and 10 bases lay between the germline ends. CDR3 length equals 14 residues. The CDR3 region is CASSFPGKNSPLHF. CDR3 nucleotides: TGTGCCAGCAGCTTCCCAGGGAAAAATTCACCCCTCCACTTT.

V and J are TRBV6-5 and TRBJ2-6; D is uncertain. The CDR3 is 16 amino acids. The germline V gene encodes CDR1 MNHEY and CDR2 SVGAGI. V was shortened by 2 bases and J by 1 base, with 9 bases between the two germline ends. CDR3: CASSYGEYSGANVLTF. CDR3 nucleotide sequence: TGTGCCAGCAGTTACGGAGAGTATTCTGGGGCCAACGTCCTGACTTTC.

In this sample, this clonotype turned up many times. In nucleotides, the CDR3 is TGTGCCAGCTCACCACCGAACAGGTTCTACGAGCAGTACTTC. This gives the protein CASSPPNRFYEQYF. This chain joins TRBV18 and TRBJ2-7, with D tentatively TRBD1 (5 bases). The CDR3 covers 14 residues. V was cut by 0 bases and J by 3 bases, with 9 bases left in between. The V gene's germline CDR1 is KGHSH and CDR2 LQKENI.

The chain couples TRBV29-1 to TRBJ2-7, with 12 bases lining up with TRBD1. The CDR3 is 14 amino acids. The germline V gene encodes CDR1 SQVTM and CDR2 ANQGSEA. After removal of 3 bases from V and 3 bases from J, the junction contained 3 bases not matched to a gene. DNA of the CDR3: TGCAGCGTTGATGGGACAGGGGGCCTCTACGAGCAGTACTTC. Its protein product is CSVDGTGGLYEQYF.

This clonotype was recorded at least ten times. This sequence joins TRBV27 and TRBJ2-7; the match to TRBD1 covers 9 bases. The germline V gene has CDR1 MNHEY and CDR2 SMNVEV (reference sequence). V trimming: 4 bases; J trimming: 3 bases; junction bases outside the gene matches: 4. The CDR3 has 14 amino acids. As DNA, the CDR3 is TGTGCCAGCAGTTGGGACAGGGCTGACTACGAGCAGTACTTC. This gives the protein CASSWDRADYEQYF.

The CDR3 loop reads CASRVIEAFF. DNA for the CDR3: TGTGCCAGCAGGGTTATTGAAGCTTTCTTT. The rearrangement joins TRBV12-3 or TRBV12-4 to TRBJ1-1; the D is unclear. V shed 6 bases and J shed 7 bases, with 6 bases lying between them. The CDR3 runs 10 residues.

This chain uses TRBV9 with TRBJ2-7; 7 nucleotides align to TRBD1. The CDR3 is made up of 14 amino acids. Germline assignment: CDR1 SGDLS and CDR2 YYNGEE. J lost 2 bases, V lost 0 bases, and 2 bases had no gene match. DNA for the CDR3: TGTGCCAGCAGCGTAGGAGGGGGCCCCTACGAGCAGTACTTC. It specifies CASSVGGGPYEQYF.

This clonotype was seen ten or more times. This rearrangement joins TRBV10-3 to TRBJ1-5; the D gene is possibly TRBD1 (6 bases). Germline loops: CDR1 ENHRY, CDR2 SYGVKD. This CDR3 has 13 amino acids. V lost 5 bases to trimming and J lost 4 bases, with 9 bases between them. CDR3 in DNA: TGTGCCATCAGTCGGGACACGAATCAGCCCCAGCATTTT. Translated, it gives CAISRDTNQPQHF.

The chain couples TRBV2 to TRBJ1-3, with D tentatively TRBD1 (5 bases). Per germline, CDR1 SNHLY and CDR2 FYNNEI. V lost 5 bases, J lost 0 bases, and 11 bases lay in between. The CDR3 extends over 15 amino acids. The CDR3 sequence: CASSLQAPSGNTIYF. The DNA of the CDR3 is TGTGCCAGCAGTTTACAGGCACCCTCTGGAAACACCATATATTTT.

Many counts were recorded for this clonotype. This sequence joins TRBV6-1 and TRBJ1-1; possibly TRBD1 for D (6 bases). Germline lookup yields CDR1 MNHNS and CDR2 SASEGT. The CDR3 consists of 13 residues. V was cut by 9 bases and J by 1 base, with 12 bases left in between. CDR3 in DNA: TGTGCCAGTACGGGACATCCGAACACTGAAGCTTTCTTT. It translates to CASTGHPNTEAFF.

Ten or more counts support this clonotype. The rearrangement joins TRBV12-3 or TRBV12-4 to TRBJ1-2; 7 bases are a match to TRBD1. The CDR3 has 13 residues. Trimming at V came to 5 bases and at J to 7 bases, leaving 7 bases not matched to a gene. The CDR3 loop reads CASSRRGSVGYTF. The DNA of the CDR3 is TGTGCCAGCAGTCGCAGGGGGTCGGTTGGCTACACCTTC.

At least ten counts were recorded for this clonotype. The rearrangement joins TRBV29-1 to TRBJ2-7; possibly TRBD1 for D (5 bases). The CDR3 is 13 residues long. V was pared by 3 bases and J by 1 base, with 10 bases between. Germline CDR1 and CDR2: SQVTM and ANQGSEA. CDR3 in amino acids: CSVESAGSYEQYF. CDR3 nucleotide sequence: TGCAGCGTTGAGTCCGCAGGGTCCTACGAGCAGTACTTC.

The chain recombines TRBV5-1 with TRBJ1-1; TRBD1 is a possible D gene (5 bases). Germline V gene data show CDR1 as SGHRS and CDR2 as YFSETQ. This CDR3 is built from 14 residues. Trimming took 3 bases from V and 1 from J, leaving 10 bases between them. CDR3: CASSSPGTNTEAFF. CDR3 bases: TGCGCCAGCAGCTCCCCAGGGACGAACACTGAAGCTTTCTTT.

This clonotype came up a few times. This rearrangement joins TRBV27 to TRBJ2-4, with 9 bases that match TRBD1. CDR1 and CDR2 (germline): MNHEY, SMNVEV (reference sequence). Trimming took 2 bases from V and 6 from J; bases not matched to a gene: 5. The CDR3 runs 15 residues. The CDR3 nucleotides are TGTGCCAGCAGTTTAGCGGGACAGGGTCCAAACATTCAGTACTTC. As protein: CASSLAGQGPNIQYF.